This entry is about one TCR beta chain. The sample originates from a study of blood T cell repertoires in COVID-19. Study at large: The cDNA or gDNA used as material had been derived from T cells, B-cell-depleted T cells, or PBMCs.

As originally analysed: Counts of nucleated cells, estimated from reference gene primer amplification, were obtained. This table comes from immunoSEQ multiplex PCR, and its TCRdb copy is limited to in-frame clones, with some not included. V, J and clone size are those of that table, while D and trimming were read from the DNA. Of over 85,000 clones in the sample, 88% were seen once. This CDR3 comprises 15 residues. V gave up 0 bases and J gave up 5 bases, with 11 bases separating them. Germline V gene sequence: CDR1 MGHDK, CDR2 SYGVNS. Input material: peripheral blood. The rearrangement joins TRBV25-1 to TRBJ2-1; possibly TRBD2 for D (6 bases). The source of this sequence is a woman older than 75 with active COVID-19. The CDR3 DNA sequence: TGTGCCAGCAGTGAATATTGGGGGGTAGACAATGAGCAGTTCTTC. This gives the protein CASSEYWGVDNEQFF.